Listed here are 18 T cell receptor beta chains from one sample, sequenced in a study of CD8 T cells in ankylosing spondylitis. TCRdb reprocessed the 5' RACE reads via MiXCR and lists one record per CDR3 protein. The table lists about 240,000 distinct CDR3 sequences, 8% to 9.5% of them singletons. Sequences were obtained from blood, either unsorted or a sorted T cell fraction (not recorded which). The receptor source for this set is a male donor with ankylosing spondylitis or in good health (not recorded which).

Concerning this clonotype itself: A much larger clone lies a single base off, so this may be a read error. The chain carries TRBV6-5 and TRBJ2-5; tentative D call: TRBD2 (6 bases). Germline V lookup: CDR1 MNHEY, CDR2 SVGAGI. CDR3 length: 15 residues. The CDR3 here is CANSYSGGSEETQYF. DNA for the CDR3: TGTGCCAACAGTTACTCTGGGGGGTCCGAAGAGACCCAGTACTTC.

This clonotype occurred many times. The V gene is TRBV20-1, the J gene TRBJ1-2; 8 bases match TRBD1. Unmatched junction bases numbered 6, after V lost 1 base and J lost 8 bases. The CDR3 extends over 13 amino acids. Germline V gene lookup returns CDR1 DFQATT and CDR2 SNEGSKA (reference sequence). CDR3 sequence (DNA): TGCAGTGCTAGAGGACAGGGGTTGGAGGGCTACACCTTC. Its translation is CSARGQGLEGYTF.

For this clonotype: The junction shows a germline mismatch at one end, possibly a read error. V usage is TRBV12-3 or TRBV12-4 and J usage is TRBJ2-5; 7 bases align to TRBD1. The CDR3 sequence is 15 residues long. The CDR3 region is CASSFGMGQQETQYF. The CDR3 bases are TGTGCCAGCAGTTTCGGTATGGGACAGCAAGAGACCCAGTATTTC.

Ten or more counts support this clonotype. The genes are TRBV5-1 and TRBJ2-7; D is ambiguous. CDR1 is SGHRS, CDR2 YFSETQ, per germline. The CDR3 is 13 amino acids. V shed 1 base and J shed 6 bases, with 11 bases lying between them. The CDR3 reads CASSLRPQGEQYF. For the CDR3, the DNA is TGCGCCAGCAGCTTGCGGCCTCAAGGCGAGCAGTACTTC. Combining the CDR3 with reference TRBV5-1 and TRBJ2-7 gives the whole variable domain KAGVTQTPRYLIKTRGQQVTLSCSPISGHRSVSWYQQTPGQGLQFLFEYFSETQRNKGNFPGRFSGRQFSNSRSEMNVSTLELGDSALYLCASSLRPQGEQYFGPGTRLTVT.

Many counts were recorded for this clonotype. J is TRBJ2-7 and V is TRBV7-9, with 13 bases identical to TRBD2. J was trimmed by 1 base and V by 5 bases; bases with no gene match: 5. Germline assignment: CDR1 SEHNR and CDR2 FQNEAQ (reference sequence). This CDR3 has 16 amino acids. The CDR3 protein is CASSETSGGSSYEQYF. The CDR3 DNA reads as TGTGCCAGCAGCGAGACTAGCGGGGGGTCTTCCTACGAGCAGTACTTC.

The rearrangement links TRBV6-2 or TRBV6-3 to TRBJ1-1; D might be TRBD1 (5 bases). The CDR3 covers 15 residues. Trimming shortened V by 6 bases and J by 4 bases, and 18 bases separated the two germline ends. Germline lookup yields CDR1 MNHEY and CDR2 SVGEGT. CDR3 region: CASSYGGGRVTEAFF. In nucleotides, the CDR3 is TGTGCCAGCAGCTACGGGGGGGGACGTGTCACTGAAGCTTTCTTT.

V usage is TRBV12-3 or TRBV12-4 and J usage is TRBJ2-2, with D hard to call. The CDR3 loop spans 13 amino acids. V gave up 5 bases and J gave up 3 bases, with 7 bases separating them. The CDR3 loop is CASSKRDTGELFF. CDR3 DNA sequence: TGTGCCAGCAGTAAAAGGGACACCGGGGAGCTGTTTTTT.

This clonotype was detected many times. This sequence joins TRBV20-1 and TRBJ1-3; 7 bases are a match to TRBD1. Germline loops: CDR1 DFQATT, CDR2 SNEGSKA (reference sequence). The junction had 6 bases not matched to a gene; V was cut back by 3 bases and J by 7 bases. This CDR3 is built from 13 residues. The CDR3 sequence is CSASVGQRNTIYF. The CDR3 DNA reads TGCAGTGCTAGCGTGGGACAGAGGAACACCATATATTTT.

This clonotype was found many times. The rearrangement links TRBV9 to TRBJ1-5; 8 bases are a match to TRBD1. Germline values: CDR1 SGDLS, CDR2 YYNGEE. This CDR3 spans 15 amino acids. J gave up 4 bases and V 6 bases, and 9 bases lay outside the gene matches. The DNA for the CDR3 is TGTGCCAGCAACCCCACAGGGGGATTGAATCAGCCCCAGCATTTT. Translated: CASNPTGGLNQPQHF.

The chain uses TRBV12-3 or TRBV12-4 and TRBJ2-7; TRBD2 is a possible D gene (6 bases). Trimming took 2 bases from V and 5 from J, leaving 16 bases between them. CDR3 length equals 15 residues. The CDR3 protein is CASSLFAGSGDEQYF. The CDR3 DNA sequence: TGTGCCAGCAGTTTATTCGCCGGGTCGGGGGACGAGCAGTACTTC.

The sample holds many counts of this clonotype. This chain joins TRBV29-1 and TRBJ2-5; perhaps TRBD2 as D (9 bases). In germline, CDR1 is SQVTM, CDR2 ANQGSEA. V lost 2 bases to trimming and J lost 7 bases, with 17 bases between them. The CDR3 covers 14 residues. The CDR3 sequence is CSVEQGASGMTQYF. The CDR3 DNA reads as TGCAGCGTTGAACAGGGGGCTAGCGGGATGACCCAGTACTTC.

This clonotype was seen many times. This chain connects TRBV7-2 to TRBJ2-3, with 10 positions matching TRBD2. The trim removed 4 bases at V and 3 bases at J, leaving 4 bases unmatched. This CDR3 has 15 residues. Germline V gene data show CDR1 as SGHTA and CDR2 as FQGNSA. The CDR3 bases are TGTGCCAGCAGCTCTAGCGGGAGTAGGACAGATACGCAGTATTTT. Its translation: CASSSSGSRTDTQYF.

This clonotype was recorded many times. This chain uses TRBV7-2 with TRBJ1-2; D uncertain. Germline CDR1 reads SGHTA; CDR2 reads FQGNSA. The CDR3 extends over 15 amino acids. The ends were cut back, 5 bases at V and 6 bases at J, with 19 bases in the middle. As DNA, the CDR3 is TGTGCCAGCAGCCTCACGGGGTTAGGATGGGATGGCTACACCTTC. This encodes CASSLTGLGWDGYTF. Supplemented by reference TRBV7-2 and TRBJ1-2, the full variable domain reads GAGVSQSPSNKVTEKGKDVELRCDPISGHTALYWYRQSLGQGLEFLIYFQGNSAPDKSGLPSDRFSAERTGGSVSTLTIQRTQQEDSAVYLCASSLTGLGWDGYTFGSGTRLTVV.

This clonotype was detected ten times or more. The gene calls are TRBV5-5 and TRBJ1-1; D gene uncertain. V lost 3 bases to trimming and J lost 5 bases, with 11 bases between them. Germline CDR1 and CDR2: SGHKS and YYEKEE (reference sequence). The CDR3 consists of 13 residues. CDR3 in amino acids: CASSSHGQTEAFF. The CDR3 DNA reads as TGTGCCAGCAGCTCCCATGGGCAGACTGAAGCTTTCTTT.

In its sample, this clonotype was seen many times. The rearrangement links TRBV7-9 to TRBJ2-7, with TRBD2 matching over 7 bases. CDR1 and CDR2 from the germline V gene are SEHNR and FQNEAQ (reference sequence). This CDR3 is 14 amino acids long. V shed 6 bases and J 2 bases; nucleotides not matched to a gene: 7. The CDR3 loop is CASSVAGLAYEQYF. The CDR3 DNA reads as TGTGCCAGCAGTGTAGCGGGTTTAGCCTACGAGCAGTACTTC.

The CDR3 bases are TGCAGTGCTACCCGCGGGACAGGGGAGAATGAGCAGTTCTTC. As protein: CSATRGTGENEQFF. The chain is built from TRBV20-1 and TRBJ2-1, with 10 positions matching TRBD1. Germline V lookup: CDR1 DFQATT, CDR2 SNEGSKA (reference sequence). The V gene end was trimmed by 4 bases and the J gene end by 7 bases; junction bases not matched to a gene: 7. This CDR3 comprises 14 residues.

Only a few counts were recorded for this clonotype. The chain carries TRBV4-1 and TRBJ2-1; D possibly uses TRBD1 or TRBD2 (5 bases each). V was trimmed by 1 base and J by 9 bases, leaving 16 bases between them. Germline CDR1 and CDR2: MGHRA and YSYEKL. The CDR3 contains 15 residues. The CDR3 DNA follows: TGCGCCAGCAGCCAAGGGTCAGCCGGGGACCTTGAGCAGTTCTTC. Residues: CASSQGSAGDLEQFF.

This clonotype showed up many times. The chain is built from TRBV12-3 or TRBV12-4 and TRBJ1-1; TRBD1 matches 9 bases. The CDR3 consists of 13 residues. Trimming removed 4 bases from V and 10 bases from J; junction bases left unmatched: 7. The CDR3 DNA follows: TGTGCCAGCAGTTACAGGGGGCACGGTATAGCTTTCTTT. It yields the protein CASSYRGHGIAFF.